This T cell receptor (beta chain) derives from a study of PD-1 blockade in classical Hodgkin lymphoma. Time point specified: cycle 4 day 1 (C4D1), after 6 weeks of nivolumab. Brentuximab vedotin exposure varied among the patients, all of whom had relapsed after autologous stem cell transplantation. Germline V lookup: CDR1 MNHEY, CDR2 SMNVEV (reference sequence). The CDR3 length is 16 residues. The ends lost 4 bases at V and 6 bases at J; junction bases unmatched: 14. This clone has only one observation. Sequencing was performed with immunoSEQ multiplex PCR; in TCRdb, only in-frame clones are kept and a portion is missing. The table lists roughly 28,000 clones, approximately 80% of them singletons.

This clonotype was obtained from a human donor with classical Hodgkin lymphoma. The V call is TRBV27, the J call TRBJ1-2; 7 bases are a match to TRBD1. Sequencing was performed on peripheral blood mononuclear cells (PBMCs), taken before the fourth cycle of nivolumab. The CDR3 DNA reads TGTGCCAGCAGTTCCCCACCCGGGACAGATATTCATGGCTACACCTTC. Translated: CASSSPPGTDIHGYTF.